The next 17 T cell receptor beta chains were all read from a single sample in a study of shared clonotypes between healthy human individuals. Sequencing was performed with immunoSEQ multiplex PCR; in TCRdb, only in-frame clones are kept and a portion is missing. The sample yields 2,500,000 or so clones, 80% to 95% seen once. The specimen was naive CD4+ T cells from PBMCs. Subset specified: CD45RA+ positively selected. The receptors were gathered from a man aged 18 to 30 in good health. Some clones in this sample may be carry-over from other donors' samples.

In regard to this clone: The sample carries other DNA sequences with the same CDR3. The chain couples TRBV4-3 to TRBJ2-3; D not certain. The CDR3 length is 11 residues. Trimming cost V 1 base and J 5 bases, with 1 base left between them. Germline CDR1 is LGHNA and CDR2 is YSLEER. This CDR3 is CASSQGDTQYF. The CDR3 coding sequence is TGCGCCAGCAGCCAAGGAGATACGCAGTATTTT.

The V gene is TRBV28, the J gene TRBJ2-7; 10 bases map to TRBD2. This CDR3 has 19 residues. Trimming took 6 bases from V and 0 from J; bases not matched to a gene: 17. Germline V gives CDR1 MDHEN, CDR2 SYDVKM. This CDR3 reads CASSPSPASGRGTSYEQYF. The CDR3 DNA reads TGTGCCAGCAGCCCATCCCCCGCTAGCGGGAGAGGGACCTCCTACGAGCAGTACTTC.

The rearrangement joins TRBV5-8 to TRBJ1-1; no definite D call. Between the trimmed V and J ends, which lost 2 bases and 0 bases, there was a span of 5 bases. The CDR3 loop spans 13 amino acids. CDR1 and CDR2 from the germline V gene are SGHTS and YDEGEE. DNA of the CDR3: TGTGCCAGCAGCTTCCAGTTGAACACTGAAGCTTTCTTT. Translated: CASSFQLNTEAFF.

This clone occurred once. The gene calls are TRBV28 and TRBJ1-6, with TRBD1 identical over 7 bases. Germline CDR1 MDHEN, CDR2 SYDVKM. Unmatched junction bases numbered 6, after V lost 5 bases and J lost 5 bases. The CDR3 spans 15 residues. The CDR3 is CASSPGTANNSPLHF. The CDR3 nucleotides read TGTGCCAGCAGTCCCGGGACAGCGAATAATTCACCCCTCCACTTT.

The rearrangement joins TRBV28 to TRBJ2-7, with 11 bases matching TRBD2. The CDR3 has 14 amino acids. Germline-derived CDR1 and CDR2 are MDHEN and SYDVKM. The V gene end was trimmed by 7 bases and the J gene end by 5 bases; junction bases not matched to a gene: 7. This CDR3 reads CASKVLAGVDEQYF. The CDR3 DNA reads TGTGCCAGCAAGGTACTAGCGGGAGTAGACGAGCAGTACTTC.

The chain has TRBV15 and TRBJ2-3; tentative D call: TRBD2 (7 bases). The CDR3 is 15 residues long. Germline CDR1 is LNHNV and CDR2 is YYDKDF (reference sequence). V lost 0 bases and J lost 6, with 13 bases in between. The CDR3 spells CATSRDPGRGDTQYF. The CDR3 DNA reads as TGTGCCACCAGCAGAGACCCAGGGAGGGGGGATACGCAGTATTTT.

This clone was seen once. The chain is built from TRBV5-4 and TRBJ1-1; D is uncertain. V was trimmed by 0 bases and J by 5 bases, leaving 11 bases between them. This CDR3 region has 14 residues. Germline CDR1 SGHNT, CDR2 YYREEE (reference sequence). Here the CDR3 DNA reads TGTGCCAGCAGCTTGGAGTCAGTGGGAACTGAAGCTTTCTTT. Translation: CASSLESVGTEAFF.

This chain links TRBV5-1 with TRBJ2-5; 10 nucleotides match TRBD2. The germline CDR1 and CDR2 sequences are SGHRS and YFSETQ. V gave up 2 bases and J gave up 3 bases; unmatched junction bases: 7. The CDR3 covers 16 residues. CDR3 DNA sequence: TGCGCCAGCAGCTTTTTTGCAGCGGGAGGGGAAGAGACCCAGTACTTC. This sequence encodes CASSFFAAGGEETQYF.

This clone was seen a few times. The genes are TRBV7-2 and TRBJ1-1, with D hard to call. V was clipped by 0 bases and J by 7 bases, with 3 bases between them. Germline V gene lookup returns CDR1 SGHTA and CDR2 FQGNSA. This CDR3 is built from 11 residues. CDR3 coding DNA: TGTGCCAGCAGCTTAGCGTTTGAAGCTTTCTTT. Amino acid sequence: CASSLAFEAFF. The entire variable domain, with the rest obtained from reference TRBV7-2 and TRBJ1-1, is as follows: GAGVSQSPSNKVTEKGKDVELRCDPISGHTALYWYRQSLGQGLEFLIYFQGNSAPDKSGLPSDRFSAERTGGSVSTLTIQRTQQEDSAVYLCASSLAFEAFFGQGTRLTVV.

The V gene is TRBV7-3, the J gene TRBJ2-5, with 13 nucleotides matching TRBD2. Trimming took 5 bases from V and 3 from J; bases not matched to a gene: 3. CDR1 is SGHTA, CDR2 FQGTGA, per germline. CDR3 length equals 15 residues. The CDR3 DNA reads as TGTGCCAGCAGCCTAGGGACTAGCGGGGAAGAGACCCAGTACTTC. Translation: CASSLGTSGEETQYF.

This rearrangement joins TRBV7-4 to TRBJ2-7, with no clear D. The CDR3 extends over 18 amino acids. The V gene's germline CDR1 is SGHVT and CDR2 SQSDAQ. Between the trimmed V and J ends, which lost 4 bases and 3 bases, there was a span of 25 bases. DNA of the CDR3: TGTGCCAGCAGCTCCGCAACCCACCATGTGGGTCAATTCTACGAGCAGTACTTC. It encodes CASSSATHHVGQFYEQYF.

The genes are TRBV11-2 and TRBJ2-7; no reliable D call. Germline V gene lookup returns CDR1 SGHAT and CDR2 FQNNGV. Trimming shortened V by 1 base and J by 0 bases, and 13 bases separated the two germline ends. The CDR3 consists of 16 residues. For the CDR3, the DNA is TGTGCCAGCAGCTTAGTAGCCCCAGCGAGCTCCTACGAGCAGTACTTC. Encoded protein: CASSLVAPASSYEQYF.

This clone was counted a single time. CDR3 sequence (DNA): TGTGCCAGCAGCTTAGTCAGGGGACTAGGAAATGACGAGCAGTACTTC. Translated, it gives CASSLVRGLGNDEQYF. This rearrangement joins TRBV7-8 to TRBJ2-7; 8 bases match TRBD2. Germline V CDR1 and CDR2: SGHVS, FQNEAQ. The CDR3 is 16 residues long. V dropped 1 base and J dropped 5; count of bases not matched to a gene: 10.

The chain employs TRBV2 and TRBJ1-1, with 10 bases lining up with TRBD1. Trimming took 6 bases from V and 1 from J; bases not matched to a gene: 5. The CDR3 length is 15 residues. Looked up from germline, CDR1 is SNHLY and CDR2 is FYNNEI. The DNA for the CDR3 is TGTGCCAGCAGCGGGACAGGGGCGAAGAACACTGAAGCTTTCTTT. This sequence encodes CASSGTGAKNTEAFF.

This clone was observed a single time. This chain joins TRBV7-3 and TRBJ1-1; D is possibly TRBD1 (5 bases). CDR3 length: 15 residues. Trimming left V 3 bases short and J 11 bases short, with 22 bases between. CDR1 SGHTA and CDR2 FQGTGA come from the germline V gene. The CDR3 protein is CASSLSPRDGSSAFF. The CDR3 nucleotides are TGTGCCAGCAGCTTGAGCCCCCGGGACGGGTCGTCTGCTTTCTTT.

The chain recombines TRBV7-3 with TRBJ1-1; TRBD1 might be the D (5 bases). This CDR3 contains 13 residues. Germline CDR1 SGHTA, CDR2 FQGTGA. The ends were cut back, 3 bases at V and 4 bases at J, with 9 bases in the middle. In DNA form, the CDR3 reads TGTGCCAGCAGCTTCTCAGGGTCCACTGAAGCTTTCTTT. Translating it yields CASSFSGSTEAFF.

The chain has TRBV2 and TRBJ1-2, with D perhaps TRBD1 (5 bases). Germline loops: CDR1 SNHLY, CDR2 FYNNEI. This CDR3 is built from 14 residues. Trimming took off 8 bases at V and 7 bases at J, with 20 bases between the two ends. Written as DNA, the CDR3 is TGTGCCAGCGGGGACGAACCCAGATATGGTGGCTACACCTTC. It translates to CASGDEPRYGGYTF.